The present entry profiles one T cell receptor (beta chain) with its context. A much larger clone differs by one base, so this may be a read error. The CDR3 sequence is 20 residues long. Germline V lookup: CDR1 SGHDT, CDR2 YYEEEE. Trimming took 4 bases from V and 1 from J, leaving 26 bases between them. This entry is derived from a study of early T cells in non-severe SARS-CoV-2 infection. One entry per CDR3 protein, called by TCRdb with MiXCR from the 5' RACE reads. The table shows about 100,000 distinct CDR3 sequences, with around 14% occurring only once. What was sequenced was whole blood. The V and J genes are TRBV5-6 and TRBJ2-2; the D is unclear. This sequence originates from an adult who was a healthcare worker with PCR-confirmed SARS-CoV-2 infection or an uninfected control (not recorded which). The CDR3 DNA reads TGTGCCAGCAGCGGTGGATCCCGGGCCTGGCGAATAGAGAACACCGGGGAGCTGTTTTTT. This codes for CASSGGSRAWRIENTGELFF.